Listed below are T cell receptor beta chains from one sample, sequenced in a study of synovial regulatory T cells in juvenile arthritis. Profiling relied on immunoSEQ multiplex PCR, and the TCRdb table lists in-frame clones only, not all of them. This sample's clone table lists about 9,900 clones. Sequenced input: Treg cells from blood. Every receptor here comes from a donor aged 2-30 years with juvenile idiopathic arthritis. Both conserved end residues are part of each CDR3. Expanded clones are given a class, and other clones once, few, many or no size at all.

cdr3_length j_call clone_size v_call cdr3_aa
15 TRBJ1-1 - TRBV7-9 CASIPPNLDFHRVVF
14 TRBJ2-5 - TRBV18 CASSPKTSAYEQYF
14 TRBJ1-2 - TRBV27 CASSLQGGNYGYAF
11 TRBJ2-7 - TRBV6-5 CASSSRYEQYF
15 TRBJ1-5 - TRBV2 CASSDRRAGNQPQHF
14 TRBJ1-4 medium-sized TRBV6-6 CASRGVSTNEKLFF
14 TRBJ1-2 - TRBV6-5 CASTATGTFYGHTF
12 TRBJ2-7 - TRBV15 CATSRGGTSEYF
14 TRBJ1-4 - TRBV5-1 CASSSAGGYEKLFF
14 TRBJ2-1 medium-sized TRBV5-6 CASSGAGDYNEQFF
12 TRBJ1-2 - TRBV6-1 CASSGEGYGYTF